These 21 T cell receptor beta chains originate from one sample sequenced in a study of shared clonotypes between healthy human individuals (dated by TCRdb to about 2020). CD8 naive samples were obtained by positive selection for CCR7 among CD45RO-negative cells, yielding a CD45RA+CCR7+ population from which TemRA cells were excluded. Libraries were constructed by the immunoSEQ multiplex PCR assay. This immuneACCESS table, as held by TCRdb, lists in-frame sequences with V and J called but not all clones. Of the missing ones, under half trace to an unresolved V gene in checked studies; the others have no known cause. The table for this sample lists nearly 2 million clones; less than 95% of them were counted only once. The ten most abundant clones make up around 1.2% of the sample. Sequenced: naive CD8+ T cells sorted from blood. According to the study, the label for this sample's cell subset or site signals: CD45RA+CCR7+. The source of these receptors is a man aged 18 to 30 in good health.

This rearrangement joins TRBV29-1 to TRBJ1-2; D may be TRBD1 (5 bases). Trimming took 6 bases from V and 0 from J, leaving 11 bases between them. CDR3 size: 13 residues. Germline CDR1 and CDR2: SQVTM and ANQGSEA. The CDR3 loop reads CSVPTDSNYGYTF. The DNA of the CDR3 is TGCAGCGTCCCGACAGATTCTAACTATGGCTACACCTTC.

The CDR3 spells CASSLFFAGGSYEQYF. CDR3 nucleotide sequence: TGTGCCAGCAGTTTATTTTTTGCGGGGGGCTCCTACGAGCAGTACTTC. The rearrangement uses TRBV27 and TRBJ2-7, with 8 bases lining up with TRBD2. The CDR3 is 16 residues long. V lost 1 base to trimming and J lost 0 bases; unmatched junction nucleotides: 5. CDR1 and CDR2 (germline): MNHEY, SMNVEV (reference sequence).

The rearrangement joins TRBV13 to TRBJ2-7; the D gene is possibly TRBD1 (6 bases). This CDR3 has 13 residues. Germline V gene sequence: CDR1 PRHDT, CDR2 FYEKMQ (reference sequence). V was pared by 6 bases and J by 7 bases, with 16 bases between. This chain's CDR3 is CASSSTGFGEQYF. CDR3 nucleotides: TGTGCCAGCAGTTCCACAGGGTTTGGAGAGCAGTACTTC.

The chain has TRBV5-4 and TRBJ2-7; D ambiguous. There are 15 residues in the CDR3. The germline V gene has CDR1 SGHNT and CDR2 YYREEE (reference sequence). Trimming removed 0 bases at V and 0 bases at J, with 10 bases between. CDR3 in amino acids: CASSLDVEASYEQYF. The CDR3 DNA follows: TGTGCCAGCAGCTTGGACGTAGAGGCCTCCTACGAGCAGTACTTC.

The count of this clone is one. The chain joins TRBV9 to TRBJ2-1, with D perhaps matching TRBD1 or TRBD2 (5 bases each). Germline assignment: CDR1 SGDLS and CDR2 YYNGEE. The CDR3 contains 15 residues. Trimming pared 3 bases from V and 2 bases from J, leaving 12 bases between. The CDR3 sequence is CASSDSWGPYNEQFF. The DNA of the CDR3 is TGTGCCAGCAGCGACTCCTGGGGACCCTACAATGAGCAGTTCTTC.

The rearrangement links TRBV29-1 to TRBJ2-1; the D is unclear. The CDR3 consists of 11 residues. The V gene's germline CDR1 is SQVTM and CDR2 ANQGSEA. V was clipped by 7 bases and J by 7 bases, with 11 bases between them. CDR3 nucleotide sequence: TGCAGCGCCCATCAGAGGAATGAGCAGTTCTTC. Its protein product is CSAHQRNEQFF.

The chain is built from TRBV16 and TRBJ1-6; no reliable D call. From germline, CDR1 is KGHSY and CDR2 FQNENV. CDR3 length: 17 residues. Trimming took 4 bases from V and 0 from J, leaving 13 bases between them. The CDR3 nucleotides are TGTGCCAGCAGCCTCTCCGGCCCGAGCTCCTATAATTCACCCCTCCACTTT. Translation gives CASSLSGPSSYNSPLHF.

As concerns this clone: This sample includes further DNA sequences coding for the same CDR3. The chain carries TRBV6-5 and TRBJ2-7, with D unclear. Germline loops: CDR1 MNHEY, CDR2 SVGAGI. V was pared by 2 bases and J by 0 bases, with 5 bases between. This CDR3 region has 13 residues. The CDR3 loop reads CASSYGFSYEQYF. The CDR3 DNA reads TGTGCCAGCAGTTACGGGTTCTCCTACGAGCAGTACTTC.

The chain has TRBV6-5 and TRBJ2-7, with D perhaps TRBD2 (6 bases). The CDR3 spans 16 residues. Deletions cut 4 bases from V and 4 bases from J, with 20 bases between. Germline V lookup: CDR1 MNHEY, CDR2 SVGAGI. CDR3 in amino acids: CASSSLGTGTLYEQYF. CDR3 sequence (DNA): TGTGCCAGCAGTTCCCTAGGGACTGGCACTCTATACGAGCAGTACTTC.

The gene calls are TRBV19 and TRBJ2-3; tentatively, D is TRBD2 (6 bases). The V and J ends lost 8 bases and 2 bases respectively, with 20 bases between them. The germline CDR1 and CDR2 sequences are LNHDA and SQIVND (reference sequence). This CDR3 has 16 residues. DNA of the CDR3: TGTGCCAGTTTCCCTGCTCGGGCTAGCGACACAGATACGCAGTATTTT. Protein sequence: CASFPARASDTDTQYF.

With respect to this clone: Other DNA sequences in the sample encode the same CDR3. The chain uses TRBV5-6 and TRBJ2-7; D gene uncertain. Trimming took 0 bases from V and 2 from J, leaving 6 bases between them. Looked up from germline, CDR1 is SGHDT and CDR2 is YYEEEE. CDR3 length: 13 amino acids. The DNA for the CDR3 is TGTGCCAGCAGCTTGGAGGCAGCCTACGAGCAGTACTTC. Its translation is CASSLEAAYEQYF. The whole variable domain, filled in from reference TRBV5-6 and TRBJ2-7, reads DAGVTQSPTHLIKTRGQQVTLRCSPKSGHDTVSWYQQALGQGPQFIFQYYEEEERQRGNFPDRFSGHQFPNYSSELNVNALLLGDSALYLCASSLEAAYEQYFGPGTRLTVT.

The chain couples TRBV4-1 to TRBJ1-4, with D perhaps TRBD1 (5 bases). V lost 5 bases and J lost 3, with 16 bases in between. Per the germline V gene, CDR1 is MGHRA and CDR2 is YSYEKL. The CDR3 consists of 16 residues. The CDR3 DNA is TGCGCCAGCAGCTTAAGCGGAGGGGTTTCTAATGAAAAACTGTTTTTT. Amino acids: CASSLSGGVSNEKLFF.

Concerning this clone itself: Other DNA sequences in the sample encode the same CDR3. The genes are TRBV5-4 and TRBJ1-1; weak D call: TRBD1 (5 bases). The CDR3 extends over 14 amino acids. Germline-derived CDR1 and CDR2 are SGHNT and YYREEE (reference sequence). Trimming took 0 bases from V and 3 from J, leaving 9 bases between them. CDR3 amino acids: CASSLVGGDTEAFF. Here the CDR3 DNA reads TGTGCCAGCAGCTTGGTCGGGGGGGACACTGAAGCTTTCTTT.

The chain joins TRBV6-5 to TRBJ1-1; TRBD1 matches 8 bases. Germline CDR1 and CDR2: MNHEY and SVGAGI. The V segment lost 6 bases and the J segment 2 bases; nucleotides outside the gene matches: 5. CDR3 length: 14 amino acids. CDR3 DNA sequence: TGTGCCAGCAGCTTAGCAGGGGGCAACACTGAAGCTTTCTTT. It codes for CASSLAGGNTEAFF.

This rearrangement joins TRBV30 to TRBJ1-4; no clear D. V gave up 2 bases and J gave up 7 bases, with 8 bases separating them. In germline, CDR1 is GTSNPN, CDR2 SVGIG (reference sequence). The length of the CDR3 is 12 residues. Written as DNA, the CDR3 is TGTGCCTGGAGTTCCGCGGGTGAAAAACTGTTTTTT. Protein: CAWSSAGEKLFF.

V usage is TRBV13 and J usage is TRBJ2-4; weak D call: TRBD2 (6 bases). This CDR3 region has 13 residues. The germline V gene has CDR1 PRHDT and CDR2 FYEKMQ (reference sequence). Trimming cost V 3 bases and J 5 bases, with 8 bases left between them. The CDR3 DNA is TGTGCCAGCAGCTTCGGGAGCGAAAACATTCAGTACTTC. Its protein product is CASSFGSENIQYF. The full variable domain, completed using reference TRBV13 and TRBJ2-4, is AAGVIQSPRHLIKEKRETATLKCYPIPRHDTVYWYQQGPGQDPQFLISFYEKMQSDKGSIPDRFSAQQFSDYHSELNMSSLELGDSALYFCASSFGSENIQYFGAGTRLSVL.

The genes are TRBV5-1 and TRBJ1-2, with 7 positions matching TRBD1. V gave up 2 bases and J gave up 6 bases; unmatched junction bases: 10. This CDR3 region has 15 residues. CDR1 SGHRS and CDR2 YFSETQ come from the germline V gene. The CDR3 DNA reads as TGCGCCAGCAGCTTCCGGGACAGCTCTTTGGATGGCTACACCTTC. It specifies CASSFRDSSLDGYTF.

V is TRBV9 and J is TRBJ1-1; no definite D call. The ends were cut back, 4 bases at V and 8 bases at J, with 15 bases in the middle. Germline CDR1 is SGDLS and CDR2 is YYNGEE. There are 13 residues in the CDR3. CDR3 bases: TGTGCCAGCAGCAGCAGGTGGGAATCGGAAGCTTTCTTT. The encoded protein is CASSSRWESEAFF. Full variable domain (missing parts from reference TRBV9 and TRBJ1-1): DSGVTQTPKHLITATGQRVTLRCSPRSGDLSVYWYQQSLDQGLQFLIQYYNGEERAKGNILERFSAQQFPDLHSELNLSSLELGDSALYFCASSSRWESEAFFGQGTRLTVV.

This chain connects TRBV5-6 to TRBJ2-1; D is uncertain. Per germline, CDR1 SGHDT and CDR2 YYEEEE. V lost 2 bases and J lost 6, with 12 bases in between. The CDR3 length is 14 residues. CDR3 amino acids: CASSLARNPNEQFF. The CDR3, as DNA: TGTGCCAGCAGCTTAGCGCGGAATCCCAATGAGCAGTTCTTC.

This chain connects TRBV13 to TRBJ2-3, with D tentatively TRBD2 (5 bases). The V end lost 3 bases, the J end lost 1 base, and 14 bases lay between the germline ends. From germline, CDR1 is PRHDT and CDR2 FYEKMQ (reference sequence). The CDR3 has 16 residues. The CDR3 region has the DNA TGTGCCAGCAGCTTTTCTGGGAGAGGCGGCACAGATACGCAGTATTTT. It specifies CASSFSGRGGTDTQYF.

The rearrangement joins TRBV5-1 to TRBJ1-2, with 8 bases lining up with TRBD1. The germline V gene encodes CDR1 SGHRS and CDR2 YFSETQ. Trimming took 4 bases from V and 0 from J; bases not matched to a gene: 11. The CDR3 loop spans 17 amino acids. DNA for the CDR3: TGCGCCAGCAGCCATCCGGGACAGGTGCCTTCTAACTATGGCTACACCTTC. Its protein is CASSHPGQVPSNYGYTF.